These 30 T cell receptor beta chains share one sample of origin, sequenced in a study of blood T cell repertoires in COVID-19. Assay used: immunoSEQ multiplex PCR; TCRdb lists only in-frame clones, some missing. The sample yields roughly 460,000 clones, 85% to 90% seen once. Sequencing input: peripheral blood. The receptors come from a man aged 18 to 35 with COVID-19, enrolled during active disease.

This chain connects TRBV7-9 to TRBJ1-4; D is perhaps TRBD1 (5 bases). Germline V lookup: CDR1 SEHNR, CDR2 FQNEAQ (reference sequence). The V end lost 3 bases, the J end lost 2 bases, and 16 bases lay between the germline ends. This CDR3 region has 17 residues. DNA of the CDR3: TGTGCCAGCAGCTTGGACCATAGGACAAGGACTAATGAAAAACTGTTTTTT. Translated: CASSLDHRTRTNEKLFF.

The gene calls are TRBV11-2 and TRBJ2-5; D not certain. CDR1 SGHAT and CDR2 FQNNGV come from the germline V gene. V was pared by 5 bases and J by 3 bases, with 16 bases between. The CDR3 is made up of 15 amino acids. The CDR3 is CASSQDWLLKETQYF. The DNA of the CDR3 is TGTGCCAGCAGCCAAGACTGGCTCTTAAAAGAGACCCAGTACTTC.

The chain has TRBV3-1 (or the pseudogene TRBV3-2) and TRBJ1-6; D is ambiguous. Trimming shortened V by 1 base and J by 8 bases, and 9 bases separated the two germline ends. The CDR3 contains 14 residues. Germline V CDR1 and CDR2: LGHDT, YNNKEL (reference sequence). Here the CDR3 DNA reads TGTGCCAGCAGCCAAGTTACCAGTGATTCACCCCTCCACTTT. This translates into CASSQVTSDSPLHF.

This clone has just one count. J is TRBJ2-3 and V is TRBV27, with 10 bases identical to TRBD2. Germline loops: CDR1 MNHEY, CDR2 SMNVEV (reference sequence). The CDR3 spans 19 residues. The V and J ends lost 4 bases and 0 bases, in that order; junction bases with no gene match: 13. Here the CDR3 reads CASSYLGKGLASSTDTQYF. In DNA, the CDR3 is TGTGCCAGCAGTTATTTGGGGAAGGGACTAGCGTCTAGCACAGATACGCAGTATTTT.

The chain couples TRBV24-1 to TRBJ2-5; D is unclear. The germline V and J ends were trimmed by 7 bases and 2 bases, with 10 bases remaining between them. Germline CDR1 and CDR2: KGHDR and SFDVKD. This CDR3 is built from 13 residues. The CDR3 reads CATRLLSQETQYF. In nucleotides, the CDR3 is TGTGCCACCAGGCTACTATCGCAAGAGACCCAGTACTTC.

This chain uses TRBV24-1 with TRBJ2-3; 7 bases are shared with TRBD2. The CDR3 spans 16 residues. The ends lost 5 bases at V and 1 base at J; junction bases unmatched: 8. Per the germline V gene, CDR1 is KGHDR and CDR2 is SFDVKD. CDR3 loop: CATSAWGGVGTDTQYF. DNA of the CDR3: TGTGCCACCAGTGCCTGGGGGGGGGTCGGCACAGATACGCAGTATTTT.

In DNA, the CDR3 is TGTGCCAGCAGTTTTGATAGCGGAAGCACAGATACGCAGTATTTT. Translation gives CASSFDSGSTDTQYF. The chain has TRBV28 and TRBJ2-3, with D perhaps TRBD2 (6 bases). V was clipped by 3 bases and J by 0 bases, with 10 bases between them. The CDR3 has 15 residues. The V gene's germline CDR1 is MDHEN and CDR2 SYDVKM.

The chain recombines TRBV5-1 with TRBJ1-1; TRBD1 might be the D (6 bases). The CDR3 has 12 amino acids. V dropped 0 bases and J dropped 11 bases, with 11 bases sitting between them. The V gene's germline CDR1 is SGHRS and CDR2 YFSETQ. Written as DNA, the CDR3 is TGCGCCAGCAGCTTGGAAGGGGGTGACGCTTTCTTT. It translates to CASSLEGGDAFF.

The rearrangement uses TRBV7-9 and TRBJ1-1; D is uncertain. The V end lost 5 bases, the J end lost 11 bases, and 24 bases lay between the germline ends. The CDR3 has 15 amino acids. Germline CDR1 SEHNR, CDR2 FQNEAQ (reference sequence). CDR3 in amino acids: CASSIPAGPTAGAFF. The DNA for the CDR3 is TGTGCCAGCAGCATCCCCGCCGGGCCCACCGCGGGGGCTTTCTTT.

The rearrangement uses TRBV6-1 and TRBJ2-1; 10 nucleotides match TRBD2. This CDR3 has 15 residues. Losses at the gene ends were 4 bases for V and 5 bases for J; bases not matched to a gene: 5. From germline, CDR1 is MNHNS and CDR2 SASEGT. The CDR3 coding sequence is TGTGCCAGCAGTGGAGCGGGGGGGCCAGACAATGAGCAGTTCTTC. Its translation is CASSGAGGPDNEQFF.

This chain joins TRBV4-1 and TRBJ2-5, with D uncertain. The CDR3 contains 13 residues. Trimming took 0 bases from V and 7 from J, leaving 9 bases between them. Germline loops: CDR1 MGHRA, CDR2 YSYEKL. The CDR3, as DNA: TGCGCCAGCAGCCAAGACACGACGGGGACCCAGTACTTC. It is translated as CASSQDTTGTQYF.

Only one count was recorded for this clone. The chain combines TRBV10-2 with TRBJ2-7; a possible D gene is TRBD2 (5 bases). The CDR3 spans 15 residues. Trimming stripped 10 bases from V and 0 bases from J, with 19 bases between. Looked up from germline, CDR1 is WSHSY and CDR2 is SAAADI. The chain's CDR3 is CAIGNQDSSSYEQYF. CDR3 in DNA: TGCGCCATAGGAAATCAGGACTCGAGCTCCTACGAGCAGTACTTC.

The rearrangement joins TRBV28 to TRBJ2-7, with 8 bases lining up with TRBD2. Germline assignment: CDR1 MDHEN and CDR2 SYDVKM. The CDR3 loop spans 16 amino acids. V dropped 2 bases and J dropped 9; count of bases not matched to a gene: 15. CDR3 bases: TGTGCCAGCAGTTTAGAGGTAGCGGGGCTACGAGGGGGGCAGTACTTC. This encodes CASSLEVAGLRGGQYF. The full variable domain, with the rest looked up from reference TRBV28 and TRBJ2-7, is DVKVTQSSRYLVKRTGEKVFLECVQDMDHENMFWYRQDPGLGLRLIYFSYDVKMKEKGDIPEGYSVSREKKERFSLILESASTNQTSMYLCASSLEVAGLRGGQYFGPGTRLTVT.

The chain links TRBV29-1 to TRBJ2-1, with 10 bases lining up with TRBD2. The CDR3 sequence is 14 residues long. Unmatched junction bases numbered 3, after V lost 4 bases and J lost 3 bases. The V gene's germline CDR1 is SQVTM and CDR2 ANQGSEA. The CDR3 nucleotides are TGCAGCGTTGTTAGCGGGAGGATCTACAATGAGCAGTTCTTC. Translated: CSVVSGRIYNEQFF.

This clone was picked up a small number of times. The chain couples TRBV19 to TRBJ1-5, with D possibly matching TRBD1 (5 bases). Germline-derived CDR1 and CDR2 are LNHDA and SQIVND (reference sequence). V lost 7 bases and J 2 bases, leaving 9 bases between the germline ends. This CDR3 region has 13 residues. For the CDR3, the DNA is TGTGCCAGTATGGTAGGGGGCAATCAGCCCCAGCATTTT. Its protein product is CASMVGGNQPQHF.

The DNA for the CDR3 is TGTGCCAGCAGAGGACTAGCCTACGAGCAGTACTTC. Translated, it gives CASRGLAYEQYF. The V gene is TRBV28, the J gene TRBJ2-7; 7 nucleotides match TRBD2. CDR3 length equals 12 residues. CDR1 is MDHEN, CDR2 SYDVKM, per germline. The junction had 1 base not matched to a gene; V was cut back by 6 bases and J by 2 bases.

The chain couples TRBV7-2 to TRBJ1-4, with 9 bases lining up with TRBD1. CDR1 is SGHTA, CDR2 FQGNSA, per germline. V was clipped by 3 bases and J by 8 bases; unmatched bases: 4. The CDR3 is 14 residues long. The CDR3 loop reads CASSFDRGEEKLFF. Written as DNA, the CDR3 is TGTGCCAGCAGCTTCGACAGGGGGGAAGAAAAACTGTTTTTT.

The CDR3, as DNA: TGTGCCAGCAGCCAAGATTCCCTAGCGCCCTCCTACAATGAGCAGTTCTTC. Translation: CASSQDSLAPSYNEQFF. The chain couples TRBV3-1 (or the pseudogene TRBV3-2) to TRBJ2-1; D perhaps matches TRBD2 (6 bases). V lost 0 bases to trimming and J lost 0 bases, with 12 bases between them. Germline V lookup: CDR1 LGHDT, CDR2 YNNKEL (reference sequence). This CDR3 has 17 amino acids.

For this clone: The sample contains more than one DNA sequence encoding this CDR3. This chain uses TRBV5-4 with TRBJ2-5; no definite D call. Trimming took off 3 bases at V and 0 bases at J, with 3 bases between the two ends. The CDR3 length is 12 residues. The germline V gene encodes CDR1 SGHNT and CDR2 YYREEE (reference sequence). Here the CDR3 DNA reads TGTGCCAGCAGCTCCTACCAAGAGACCCAGTACTTC. Amino acids: CASSSYQETQYF.

This clone appeared a single time. V is TRBV3-1 (or the pseudogene TRBV3-2) and J is TRBJ1-1; the D is unclear. The CDR3 runs to 15 residues. Trimming shortened V by 1 base and J by 1 base, and 10 bases separated the two germline ends. The germline V gene encodes CDR1 LGHDT and CDR2 YNNKEL (reference sequence). The CDR3 coding sequence is TGTGCCAGCAGCCAAGTCTTCACGGGGAACACTGAAGCTTTCTTT. Its protein product is CASSQVFTGNTEAFF.

The chain carries TRBV7-2 and TRBJ1-1; TRBD1 matches 8 bases. CDR3 length: 14 amino acids. CDR1 and CDR2 (germline): SGHTA, FQGNSA. V lost 4 bases, J lost 8 bases, and 9 bases stayed unmatched. This CDR3 reads CASSYGQGGSEAFF. The DNA of the CDR3 is TGTGCCAGCAGCTACGGACAGGGAGGAAGCGAAGCTTTCTTT.

The rearrangement links TRBV18 to TRBJ2-3; D possibly corresponds to TRBD2 (5 bases). Germline values: CDR1 KGHSH, CDR2 LQKENI. The V and J ends lost 0 bases and 4 bases respectively, with 11 bases between them. The CDR3 length is 15 residues. CDR3 coding DNA: TGTGCCAGCTCACCACCGACGGGGTGGTCAGATACGCAGTATTTT. It translates to CASSPPTGWSDTQYF.

The rearrangement uses TRBV19 and TRBJ2-7; TRBD1 matches at 9 bases. The CDR3 covers 15 residues. The V segment lost 1 base and the J segment 3 bases; nucleotides outside the gene matches: 4. Germline V gene sequence: CDR1 LNHDA, CDR2 SQIVND (reference sequence). The CDR3 DNA is TGTGCCAGTAGTATAGGGACAGGGGAAATCTACGAGCAGTACTTC. Amino acid sequence: CASSIGTGEIYEQYF. Full variable domain (remainder filled in from reference TRBV19 and TRBJ2-7): DGGITQSPKYLFRKEGQNVTLSCEQNLNHDAMYWYRQDPGQGLRLIYYSQIVNDFQKGDIAEGYSVSREKKESFPLTVTSAQKNPTAFYLCASSIGTGEIYEQYFGPGTRLTVT.

The chain couples TRBV11-3 to TRBJ2-5; the D gene is possibly TRBD1 (6 bases). Trimming left V 3 bases short and J 1 base short, with 9 bases between. This CDR3 spans 14 amino acids. Germline V CDR1 and CDR2: SGHNT, YENEEA. The CDR3 is CASSLRDTQETQYF. The CDR3, as DNA: TGTGCCAGCAGCTTGAGGGACACCCAAGAGACCCAGTACTTC.

The chain combines TRBV19 with TRBJ2-5; possibly TRBD1 for D (5 bases). Germline V gene sequence: CDR1 LNHDA, CDR2 SQIVND (reference sequence). V was clipped by 6 bases and J by 2 bases, with 13 bases between them. The CDR3 is 14 amino acids. CDR3 sequence: CASSPQGRQETQYF. The CDR3 DNA is TGTGCCAGTAGCCCTCAGGGTAGGCAAGAGACCCAGTACTTC.

The gene calls are TRBV5-1 and TRBJ2-7; D is uncertain. The V gene's germline CDR1 is SGHRS and CDR2 YFSETQ. This CDR3 is 14 amino acids long. Trimming removed 0 bases from V and 1 base from J, with 8 bases in between. CDR3 in amino acids: CASSLGYGSYEQYF. The CDR3 bases are TGCGCCAGCAGCTTGGGCTATGGTTCCTACGAGCAGTACTTC.

The sample holds one count of this clone. The V gene is TRBV6-6, the J gene TRBJ1-3; 7 nucleotides match TRBD1. Losses at the gene ends were 2 bases for V and 4 bases for J; bases not matched to a gene: 5. In germline, CDR1 is MNHNY, CDR2 SVGAGI (reference sequence). This CDR3 has 15 residues. The CDR3: CASSYDRASGNTIYF. CDR3 DNA sequence: TGTGCCAGCAGTTACGACAGGGCCTCGGGAAACACCATATATTTT.

The chain uses TRBV7-6 and TRBJ2-7; weak D call: TRBD2 (6 bases). The germline V and J ends were trimmed by 3 bases and 4 bases, with 16 bases remaining between them. Germline V gene data show CDR1 as SGHVS and CDR2 as FNYEAQ. The CDR3 sequence is 15 residues long. CDR3 sequence (DNA): TGTGCCAGCAGCTTTGCTGCCGCGGGGCCGTACGAGCAGTACTTC. This encodes CASSFAAAGPYEQYF.

The chain links TRBV7-4 to TRBJ1-2, with D possibly being TRBD1 (5 bases). The CDR3 contains 19 residues. The V gene's germline CDR1 is SGHVT and CDR2 SQSDAQ. V dropped 0 bases and J dropped 7 bases, with 27 bases sitting between them. This CDR3 is CASSLALSPQRQPEGGYTF. DNA for the CDR3: TGTGCCAGCAGCTTAGCGCTCTCCCCACAACGACAGCCGGAAGGTGGCTACACCTTC.

A word on this clone: Additional DNA sequences in this sample encode the identical CDR3. This chain links TRBV9 with TRBJ2-6; D unclear. Trimming removed 2 bases at V and 0 bases at J, with 3 bases between. The CDR3 totals 14 residues. From germline, CDR1 is SGDLS and CDR2 YYNGEE. The chain's CDR3 is CASSVSSGANVLTF. CDR3 nucleotide sequence: TGTGCCAGCAGCGTCAGCTCTGGGGCCAACGTCCTGACTTTC.